Sequencing of this TCR beta chain was carried out in a study of blood T cell repertoires in COVID-19. About the research overall: The United States, Italy and Spain provided the acute and convalescent COVID-19 samples.

This CDR3 has 13 amino acids. Germline V gene sequence: CDR1 SSHAT, CDR2 FNYEAQ (reference sequence). As processed by the authors: Reference gene primer amplification gave nucleated cell count estimates. Some clones are missing from TCRdb's copy, which holds only in-frame ones; the method was immunoSEQ multiplex PCR. For V, J and clone size, that table is used; D and trimming come from the DNA. This repertoire shows tens of thousands of clones, 80% found once; its top ten account for roughly 15%. With regard to this clone: One end of the junction varies from germline; a read error may be responsible.

The sample was peripheral blood. This TCR was recovered from a woman of 80 years or more with active or convalescent COVID-19. This chain joins TRBV7-7 and TRBJ2-7; D unclear. CDR3 region: CASSYYEGYEQYF. The CDR3 nucleotides are TGTGCTAGCAGTTACTACGAAGGCTACGAGCAGTACTTC.